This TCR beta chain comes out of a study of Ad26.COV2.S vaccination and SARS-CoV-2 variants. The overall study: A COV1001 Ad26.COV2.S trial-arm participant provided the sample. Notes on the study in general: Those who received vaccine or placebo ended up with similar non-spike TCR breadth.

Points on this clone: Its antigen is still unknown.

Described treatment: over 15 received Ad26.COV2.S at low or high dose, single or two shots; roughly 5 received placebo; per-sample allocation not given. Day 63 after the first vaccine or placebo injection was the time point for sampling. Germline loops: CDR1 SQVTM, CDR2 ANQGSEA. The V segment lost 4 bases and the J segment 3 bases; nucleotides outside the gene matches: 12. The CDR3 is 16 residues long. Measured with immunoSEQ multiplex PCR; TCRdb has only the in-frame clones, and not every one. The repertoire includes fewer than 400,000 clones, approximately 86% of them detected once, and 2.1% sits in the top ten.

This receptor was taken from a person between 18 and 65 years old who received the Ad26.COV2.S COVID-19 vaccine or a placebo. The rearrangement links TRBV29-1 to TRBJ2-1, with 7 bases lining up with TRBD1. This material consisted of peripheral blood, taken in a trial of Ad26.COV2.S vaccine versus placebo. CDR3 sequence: CSVGATGQDFYNEQFF. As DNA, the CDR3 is TGCAGCGTTGGTGCGACAGGGCAAGATTTCTACAATGAGCAGTTCTTC.